This T cell receptor (beta chain) was sequenced for a study of T cells in Graves' hyperthyroidism and ophthalmopathy. Cells are PBMCs isolated from roughly 9.2 ml of fresh blood. Trimming took off 3 bases at V and 7 bases at J, with 19 bases between the two ends. CDR3 size: 16 residues. Germline V gene sequence: CDR1 MDHEN, CDR2 SYDVKM. From RNA transcripts, TCR beta CDR3 regions were amplified. First-round RT-PCR of the TCR CDR3 relied on the HTBI primer set. TCRdb fed the multiplex PCR reads into MiXCR, producing one record per CDR3 protein. The repertoire has more than 300,000 distinct CDR3 sequences, about 12% of them found once; the top ten carry 9.2%.

The sequenced sample was blood. This clonotype was obtained from a woman aged 18-29 years with Graves' hyperthyroidism. The rearrangement joins TRBV28 to TRBJ1-5, with D possibly being TRBD1 (5 bases). CDR3 nucleotides: TGTGCCAGCAGTTTGCGACGCACTGGGGGGAGACAGCCCCAGCATTTT. Translated: CASSLRRTGGRQPQHF. Full variable domain (outside the CDR3, taken from reference TRBV28 and TRBJ1-5): DVKVTQSSRYLVKRTGEKVFLECVQDMDHENMFWYRQDPGLGLRLIYFSYDVKMKEKGDIPEGYSVSREKKERFSLILESASTNQTSMYLCASSLRRTGGRQPQHFGDGTRLSIL.